This TCR beta chain appears in the sequencing data of a study of cytomegalovirus exposure and HLA in healthy donors. Generated by immunoSEQ multiplex PCR, the TCRdb table keeps only in-frame clones and is missing some. The sample yields under 250,000 clones, over 80% seen once. V was clipped by 4 bases and J by 2 bases, with 11 bases between them. The germline V gene has CDR1 SGHDT and CDR2 YYEEEE. The CDR3 sequence is 14 residues long. The origin of this receptor is a young woman in good health and CMV-seronegative. The sequenced material came from PBMCs. This chain connects TRBV5-6 to TRBJ2-3; a weak D match, TRBD2 (6 bases). The CDR3 protein is CASSTGLLTDTQYF. CDR3 bases: TGTGCCAGCAGCACTGGACTACTCACAGATACGCAGTATTTT. Together with reference TRBV5-6 and TRBJ2-3, the CDR3 gives the full variable domain: DAGVTQSPTHLIKTRGQQVTLRCSPKSGHDTVSWYQQALGQGPQFIFQYYEEEERQRGNFPDRFSGHQFPNYSSELNVNALLLGDSALYLCASSTGLLTDTQYFGPGTRLTVL.